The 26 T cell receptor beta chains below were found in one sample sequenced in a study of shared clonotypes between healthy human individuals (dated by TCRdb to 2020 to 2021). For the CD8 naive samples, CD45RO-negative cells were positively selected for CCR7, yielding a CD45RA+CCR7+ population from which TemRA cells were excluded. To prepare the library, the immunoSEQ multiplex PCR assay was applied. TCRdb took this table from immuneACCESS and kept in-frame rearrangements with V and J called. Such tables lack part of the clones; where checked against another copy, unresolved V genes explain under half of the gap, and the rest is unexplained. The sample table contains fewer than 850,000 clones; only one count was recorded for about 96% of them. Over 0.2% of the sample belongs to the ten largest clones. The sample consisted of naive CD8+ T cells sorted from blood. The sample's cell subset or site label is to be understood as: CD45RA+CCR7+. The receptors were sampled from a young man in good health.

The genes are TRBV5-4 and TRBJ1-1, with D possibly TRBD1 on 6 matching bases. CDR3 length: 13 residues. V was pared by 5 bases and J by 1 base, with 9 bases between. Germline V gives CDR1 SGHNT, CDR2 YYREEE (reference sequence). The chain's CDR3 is CASRGQTNTEAFF. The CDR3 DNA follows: TGTGCCAGCAGAGGACAGACGAACACTGAAGCTTTCTTT.

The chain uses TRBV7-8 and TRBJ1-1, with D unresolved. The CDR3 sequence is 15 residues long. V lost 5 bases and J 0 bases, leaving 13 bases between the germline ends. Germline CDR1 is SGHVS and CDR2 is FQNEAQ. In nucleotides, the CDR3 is TGTGCCAGCAGCCGTCCCGGGATCTTGAACACTGAAGCTTTCTTT. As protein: CASSRPGILNTEAFF.

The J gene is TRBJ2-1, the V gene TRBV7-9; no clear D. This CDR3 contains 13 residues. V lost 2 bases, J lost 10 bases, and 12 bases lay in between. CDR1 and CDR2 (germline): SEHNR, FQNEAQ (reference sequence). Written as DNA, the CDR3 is TGTGCCAGCAGCTTAATTTCTGACCCCGAGCAGTTCTTC. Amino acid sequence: CASSLISDPEQFF. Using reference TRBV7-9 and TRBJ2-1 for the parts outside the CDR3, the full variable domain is DTGVSQNPRHKITKRGQNVTFRCDPISEHNRLYWYRQTLGQGPEFLTYFQNEAQLEKSRLLSDRFSAERPKGSFSTLEIQRTEQGDSAMYLCASSLISDPEQFFGPGTRLTVL.

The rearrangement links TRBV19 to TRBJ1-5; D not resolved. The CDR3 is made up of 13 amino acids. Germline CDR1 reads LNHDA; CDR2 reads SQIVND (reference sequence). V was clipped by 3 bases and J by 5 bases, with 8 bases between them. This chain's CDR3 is CASSIMADQPQHF. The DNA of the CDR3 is TGTGCCAGTAGTATTATGGCGGATCAGCCCCAGCATTTT. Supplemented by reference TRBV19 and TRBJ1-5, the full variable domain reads DGGITQSPKYLFRKEGQNVTLSCEQNLNHDAMYWYRQDPGQGLRLIYYSQIVNDFQKGDIAEGYSVSREKKESFPLTVTSAQKNPTAFYLCASSIMADQPQHFGDGTRLSIL.

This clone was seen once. In DNA form, the CDR3 reads TGTGCCAGCAGCTTAGGAGGGAGCGGAGATACGCAGTATTTT. This gives the protein CASSLGGSGDTQYF. The chain employs TRBV7-8 and TRBJ2-3; possible D gene TRBD2, 5 bases. Trimming took off 1 base at V and 5 bases at J, with 10 bases between the two ends. Germline lookup yields CDR1 SGHVS and CDR2 FQNEAQ. CDR3 size: 14 residues.

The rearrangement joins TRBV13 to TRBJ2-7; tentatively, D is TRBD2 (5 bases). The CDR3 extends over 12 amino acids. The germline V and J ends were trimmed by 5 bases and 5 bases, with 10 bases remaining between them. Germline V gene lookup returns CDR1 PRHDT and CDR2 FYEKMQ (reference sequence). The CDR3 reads CASSREDNEQYF. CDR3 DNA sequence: TGTGCCAGCAGCCGGGAAGACAACGAGCAGTACTTC.

In DNA form, the CDR3 reads TGCAGCGTTGAACTTGCAGAAGAAGAGACCCAGTACTTC. Encoded protein: CSVELAEEETQYF. The rearrangement links TRBV29-1 to TRBJ2-5; no clear D gene. V was trimmed by 2 bases and J by 3 bases, leaving 10 bases between them. CDR3 length: 13 amino acids. CDR1 and CDR2 from the germline V gene are SQVTM and ANQGSEA.

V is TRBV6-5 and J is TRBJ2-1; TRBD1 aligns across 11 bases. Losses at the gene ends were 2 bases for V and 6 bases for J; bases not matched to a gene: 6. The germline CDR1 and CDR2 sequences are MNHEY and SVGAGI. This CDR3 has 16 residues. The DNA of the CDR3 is TGTGCCAGCAGTTACCATGGACAGGGGGCGTTCAATGAGCAGTTCTTC. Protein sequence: CASSYHGQGAFNEQFF.

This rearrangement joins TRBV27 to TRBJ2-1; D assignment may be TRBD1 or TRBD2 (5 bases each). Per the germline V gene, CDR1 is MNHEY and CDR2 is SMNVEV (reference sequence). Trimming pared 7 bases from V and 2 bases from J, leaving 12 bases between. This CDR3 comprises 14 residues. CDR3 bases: TGTGCCAGCACTAATGGGGGTGCCTACAATGAGCAGTTCTTC. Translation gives CASTNGGAYNEQFF.

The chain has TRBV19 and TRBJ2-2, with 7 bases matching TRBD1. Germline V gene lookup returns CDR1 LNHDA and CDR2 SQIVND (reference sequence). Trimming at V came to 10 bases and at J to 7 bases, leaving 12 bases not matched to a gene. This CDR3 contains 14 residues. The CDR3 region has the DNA TGTGCCACCTCCCGACAGGGAGTTCACGGGGAGCTGTTTTTT. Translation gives CATSRQGVHGELFF.

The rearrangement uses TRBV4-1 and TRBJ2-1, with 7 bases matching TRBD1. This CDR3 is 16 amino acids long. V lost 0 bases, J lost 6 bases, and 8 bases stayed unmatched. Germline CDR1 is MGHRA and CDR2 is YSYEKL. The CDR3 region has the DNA TGCGCCAGCAGCCAAGATTTCCCTCCAGGGGGCAATGAGCAGTTCTTC. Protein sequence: CASSQDFPPGGNEQFF.

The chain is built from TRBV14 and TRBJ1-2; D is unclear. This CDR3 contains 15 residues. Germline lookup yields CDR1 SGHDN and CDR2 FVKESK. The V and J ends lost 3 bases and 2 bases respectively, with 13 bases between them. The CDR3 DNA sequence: TGTGCCAGCAGCCAGATGTCGGCCGAAAACTATGGCTACACCTTC. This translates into CASSQMSAENYGYTF.

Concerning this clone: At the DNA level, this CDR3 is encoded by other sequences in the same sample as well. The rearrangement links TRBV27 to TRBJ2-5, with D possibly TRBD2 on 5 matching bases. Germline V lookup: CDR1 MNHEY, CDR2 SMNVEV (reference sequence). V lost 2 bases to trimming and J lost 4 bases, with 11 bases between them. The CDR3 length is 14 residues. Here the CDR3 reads CASSLLGGRETQYF. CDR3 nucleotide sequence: TGTGCCAGCAGTTTACTGGGCGGGCGAGAGACCCAGTACTTC.

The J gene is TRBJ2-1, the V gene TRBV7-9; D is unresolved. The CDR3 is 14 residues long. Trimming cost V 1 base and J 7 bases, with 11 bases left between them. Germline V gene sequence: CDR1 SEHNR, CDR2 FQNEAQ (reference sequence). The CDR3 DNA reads TGTGCCAGCAGCTTAGGATCGCTATCGAATGAGCAGTTCTTC. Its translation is CASSLGSLSNEQFF.

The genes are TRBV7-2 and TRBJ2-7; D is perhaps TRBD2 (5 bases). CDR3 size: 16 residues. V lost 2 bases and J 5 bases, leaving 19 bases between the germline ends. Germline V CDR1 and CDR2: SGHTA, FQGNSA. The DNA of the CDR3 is TGTGCCAGCAGCTTATTAGCGACCCAGGCGCCCCACGAGCAGTACTTC. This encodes CASSLLATQAPHEQYF. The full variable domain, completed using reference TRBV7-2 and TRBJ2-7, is GAGVSQSPSNKVTEKGKDVELRCDPISGHTALYWYRQSLGQGLEFLIYFQGNSAPDKSGLPSDRFSAERTGGSVSTLTIQRTQQEDSAVYLCASSLLATQAPHEQYFGPGTRLTVT.

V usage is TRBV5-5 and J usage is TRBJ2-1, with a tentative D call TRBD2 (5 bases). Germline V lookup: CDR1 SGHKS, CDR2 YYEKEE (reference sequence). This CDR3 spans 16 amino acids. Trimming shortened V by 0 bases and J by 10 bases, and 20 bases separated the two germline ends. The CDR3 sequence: CASSLVGGEILWEQFF. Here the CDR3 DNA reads TGTGCCAGCAGCTTGGTAGGTGGGGAGATACTTTGGGAGCAGTTCTTC. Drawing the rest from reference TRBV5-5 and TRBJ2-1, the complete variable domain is DAGVTQSPTHLIKTRGQQVTLRCSPISGHKSVSWYQQVLGQGPQFIFQYYEKEERGRGNFPDRFSARQFPNYSSELNVNALLLGDSALYLCASSLVGGEILWEQFFGPGTRLTVL.

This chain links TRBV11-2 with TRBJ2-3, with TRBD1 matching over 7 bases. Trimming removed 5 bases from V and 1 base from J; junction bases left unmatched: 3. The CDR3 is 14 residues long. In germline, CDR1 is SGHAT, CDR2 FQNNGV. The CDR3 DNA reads TGTGCCAGCAGCCCTCAGGGGGGCACAGATACGCAGTATTTT. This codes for CASSPQGGTDTQYF. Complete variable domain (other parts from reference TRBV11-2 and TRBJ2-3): EAGVAQSPRYKIIEKRQSVAFWCNPISGHATLYWYQQILGQGPKLLIQFQNNGVVDDSQLPKDRFSAERLKGVDSTLKIQPAKLEDSAVYLCASSPQGGTDTQYFGPGTRLTVL.

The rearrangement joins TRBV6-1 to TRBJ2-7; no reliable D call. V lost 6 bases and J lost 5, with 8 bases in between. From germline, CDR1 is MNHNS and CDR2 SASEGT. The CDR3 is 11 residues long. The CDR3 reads CASRGVNEQYF. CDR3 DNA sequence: TGTGCCAGCAGGGGCGTCAACGAGCAGTACTTC.

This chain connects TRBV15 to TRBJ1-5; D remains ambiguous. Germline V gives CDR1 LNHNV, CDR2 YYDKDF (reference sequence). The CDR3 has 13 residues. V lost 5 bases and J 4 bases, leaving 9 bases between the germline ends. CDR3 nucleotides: TGTGCCACCAGCCCCCGCGAGAATCAGCCCCAGCATTTT. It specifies CATSPRENQPQHF.

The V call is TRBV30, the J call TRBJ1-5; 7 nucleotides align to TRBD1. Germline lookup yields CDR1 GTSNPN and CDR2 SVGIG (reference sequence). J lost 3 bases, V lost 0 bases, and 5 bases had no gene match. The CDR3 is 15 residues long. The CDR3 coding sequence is TGTGCCTGGAGTGTATGGGACAGCCACAATCAGCCCCAGCATTTT. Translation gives CAWSVWDSHNQPQHF.

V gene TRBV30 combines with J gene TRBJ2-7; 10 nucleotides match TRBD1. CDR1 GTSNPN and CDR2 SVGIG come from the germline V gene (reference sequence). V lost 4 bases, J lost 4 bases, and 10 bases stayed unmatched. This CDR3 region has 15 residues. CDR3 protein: CAWTSGTGDGYEQYF. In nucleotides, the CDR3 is TGTGCCTGGACCTCCGGGACAGGGGACGGTTACGAGCAGTACTTC.

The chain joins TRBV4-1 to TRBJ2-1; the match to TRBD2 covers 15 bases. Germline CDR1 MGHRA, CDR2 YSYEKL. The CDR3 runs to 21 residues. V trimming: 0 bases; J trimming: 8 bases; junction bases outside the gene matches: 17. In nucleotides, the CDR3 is TGCGCCAGCAGCCAAGAACCTCTTCAACCGGGACTAGCGGGAGGTAGCGATGAGCAGTTCTTC. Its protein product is CASSQEPLQPGLAGGSDEQFF.

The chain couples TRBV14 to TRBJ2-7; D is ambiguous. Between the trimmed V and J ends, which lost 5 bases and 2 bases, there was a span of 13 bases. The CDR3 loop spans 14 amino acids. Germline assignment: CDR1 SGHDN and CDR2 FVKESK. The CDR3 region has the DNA TGTGCCAGCAGCACCCGCCATACCACCTACGAGCAGTACTTC. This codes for CASSTRHTTYEQYF. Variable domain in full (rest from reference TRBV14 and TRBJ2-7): EAGVTQFPSHSVIEKGQTVTLRCDPISGHDNLYWYRRVMGKEIKFLLHFVKESKQDESGMPNNRFLAERTGGTYSTLKVQPAELEDSGVYFCASSTRHTTYEQYFGPGTRLTVT.

The CDR3 protein is CASRKGYQPQHF. The CDR3 coding sequence is TGTGCCAGCAGAAAGGGATATCAGCCCCAGCATTTT. The chain joins TRBV27 to TRBJ1-5; D uncertain. Germline V gene lookup returns CDR1 MNHEY and CDR2 SMNVEV (reference sequence). There are 12 residues in the CDR3. V lost 6 bases and J 5 bases, leaving 8 bases between the germline ends.

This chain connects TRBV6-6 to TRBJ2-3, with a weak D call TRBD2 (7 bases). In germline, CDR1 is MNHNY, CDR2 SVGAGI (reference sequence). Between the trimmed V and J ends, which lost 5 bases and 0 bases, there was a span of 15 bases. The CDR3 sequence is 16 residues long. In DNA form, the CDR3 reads TGTGCCAGCAGTCAGCTGGCGGGGGCTAGCACAGATACGCAGTATTTT. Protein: CASSQLAGASTDTQYF.

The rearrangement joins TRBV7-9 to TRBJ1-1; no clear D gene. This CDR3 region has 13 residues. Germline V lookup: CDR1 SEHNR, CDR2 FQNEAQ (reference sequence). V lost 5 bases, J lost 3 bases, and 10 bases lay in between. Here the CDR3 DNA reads TGTGCCAGCAGCATATACAGCGACACTGAAGCTTTCTTT. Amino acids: CASSIYSDTEAFF.